This T cell receptor (beta chain) comes out of a study of T cell repertoires in cytomegalovirus infection. Study-level information: CMV infection and matching HLA type were both indicated by public TCR beta signatures. Findings and limits, study-wide: Clonotype analysis showed dominance of the ex vivo response by HLA-C-restricted CMV-specific TCR beta clonotypes.

As concerns this clonotype: Its specificity is unknown.

The germline CDR1 and CDR2 sequences are MNHNS and SASEGT. The trim removed 1 base at V and 4 bases at J, leaving 13 bases unmatched. The CDR3 is made up of 18 amino acids. A single record per CDR3 protein comes from TCRdb applying MiXCR to the reads. Of about 310,000 distinct CDR3 sequences in the sample, just under 25% were seen once. V gene TRBV6-1 combines with J gene TRBJ1-2; 9 positions agree with TRBD1. The sequence was collected from a human donor in good health (CMV status not recorded). Some clones in this sample may be carry-over from other donors' samples. The specimen comprised cultured PBMCs, sampled from culture after CMV antigen stimulation. The CDR3 bases are TGTGCCAGCAGTGAAGTTTCTGGGGGACAGGGAATCGGCTATGGCTACACCTTC. Translated, it gives CASSEVSGGQGIGYGYTF.